The present T cell receptor beta chain was sequenced within a study of blood T cell repertoires in COVID-19. The germline CDR1 and CDR2 sequences are MNHEY and SVGAGI. This CDR3 spans 15 amino acids. Trimming stripped 2 bases from V and 0 bases from J, with 7 bases between. Concerning this clone: The same CDR3 arises from other DNA sequences in this sample as well.

Profiling relied on immunoSEQ multiplex PCR, and the TCRdb table lists in-frame clones only, not all of them. The sample holds about 180,000 clones, over 80% seen once. The chain recombines TRBV6-5 with TRBJ2-2, with D possibly matching TRBD1 (5 bases). The source of this sequence is a woman between 50 and 59 years old with acute or convalescent COVID-19. The sample comprised peripheral blood. The CDR3 bases are TGTGCCAGCAGTTACGGACAAACGAACACCGGGGAGCTGTTTTTT. Amino acid sequence: CASSYGQTNTGELFF.